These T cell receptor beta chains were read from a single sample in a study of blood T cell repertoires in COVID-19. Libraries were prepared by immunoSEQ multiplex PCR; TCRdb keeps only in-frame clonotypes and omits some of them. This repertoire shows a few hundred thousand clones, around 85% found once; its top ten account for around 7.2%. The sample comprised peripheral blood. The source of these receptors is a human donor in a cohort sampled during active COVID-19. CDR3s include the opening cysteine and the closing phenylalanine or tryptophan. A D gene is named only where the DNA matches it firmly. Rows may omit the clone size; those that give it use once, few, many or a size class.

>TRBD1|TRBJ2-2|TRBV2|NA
TGTGCCAGCAGTCCCAGGGGGCTTTTGGGAGGGGAGCTGTTTTTT
CASSPRGLLGGELFF
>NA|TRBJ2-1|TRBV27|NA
TGTGCCAGCAGTTTTCTCGGGAAGTGGGGCAATGAGCAGTTCTTC
CASSFLGKWGNEQFF
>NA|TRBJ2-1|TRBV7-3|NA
TGTGCCAGCAGGTCTAGCGCCAGCAATGAGCAGTTCTTC
CASRSSASNEQFF
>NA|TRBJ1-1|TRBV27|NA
TGTGCCAGCACTCTAGGGGGAGGGGGGAACACTGAAGCTTTCTTT
CASTLGGGGNTEAFF
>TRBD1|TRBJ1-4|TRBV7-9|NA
TGTGCCAGCAGCCAGGGACAGGGGGCGCGAGAAAAACTGTTTTTT
CASSQGQGAREKLFF
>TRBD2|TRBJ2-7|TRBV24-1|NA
TGTGCCACCGAATCCCTAGCGGGGGGGCGAGAGCAGTACTTC
CATESLAGGREQYF
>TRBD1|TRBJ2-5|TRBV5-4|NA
TGTGCCAGCAGCCCAGGGACAGTTAACGAAGAGACCCAGTACTTC
CASSPGTVNEETQYF
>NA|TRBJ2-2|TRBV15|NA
TGTGCCACCAGCAGAGTGGGGGGAGCAGAGCTGTTTTTT
CATSRVGGAELFF
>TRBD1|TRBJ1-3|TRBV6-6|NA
TGTGCCAGCAGCTACCCGGGACAGGAGGGAAACACCATATATTTT
CASSYPGQEGNTIYF
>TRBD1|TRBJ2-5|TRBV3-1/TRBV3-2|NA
TGTGCCAGCAGCTCTACAGGGGAACCTCAAGAGACCCAGTACTTC
CASSSTGEPQETQYF
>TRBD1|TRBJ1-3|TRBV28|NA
TGTGCCAGCAGCTCCGACAGGGGAGGAGGAAACACCATATATTTT
CASSSDRGGGNTIYF
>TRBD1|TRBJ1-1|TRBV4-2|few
TGTGCCAGCAGCCCTGCGGGACAGGGTTTGAACACTGAAGCTTTCTTT
CASSPAGQGLNTEAFF
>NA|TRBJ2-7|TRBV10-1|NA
TGCGCCAGCAGTCCCGGTTCGGGTACGGGCGAGCAGTACTTC
CASSPGSGTGEQYF
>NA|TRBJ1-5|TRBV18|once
TGTGCCAGCTCACCGACCGCCTCGGGAGATCAGCCCCAGCATTTT
CASSPTASGDQPQHF
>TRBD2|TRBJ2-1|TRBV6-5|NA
TGTGCCAGCAGTCAGACTAGCTGGGAGCAGTTCTTC
CASSQTSWEQFF
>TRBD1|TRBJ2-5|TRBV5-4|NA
TGTGCCAGCAGCCCCGGGACAGGCAAAGAGACCCAGTACTTC
CASSPGTGKETQYF
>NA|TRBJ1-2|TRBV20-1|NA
TGCAGTGCTAGAGATCGGGGCTACACCTTC
CSARDRGYTF
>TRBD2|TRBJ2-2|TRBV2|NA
TGTGCCAGCAAAGCCAGGGAGGGCGGGGAGCTGTTTTTT
CASKAREGGELFF
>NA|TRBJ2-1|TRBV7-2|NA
TGTGCCAGCAGCGGAGACTCGAACTCCTACAATGAGCAGTTCTTC
CASSGDSNSYNEQFF
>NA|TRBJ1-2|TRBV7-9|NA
TGTGCCAGCACCCCGGACAGACTCTATGGCTACACCTTC
CASTPDRLYGYTF
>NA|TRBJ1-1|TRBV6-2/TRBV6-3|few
TGTGCCAGCAGTTACTCATATCAGGGAGGCACTGAAGCTTTCTTT
CASSYSYQGGTEAFF
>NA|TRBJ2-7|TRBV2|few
TGTGCCAGCAGGGGGGACTTCCGACTGGGGTACTTC
CASRGDFRLGYF
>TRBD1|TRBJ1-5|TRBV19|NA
TGTGCCAGTAGTTCACTAGTGACAGGGCTTAGCAATCAGCCCCAGCATTTT
CASSSLVTGLSNQPQHF
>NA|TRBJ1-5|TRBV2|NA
TGTGCCAGCAGTGCAACAGGTATTTCCCAGCATTTT
CASSATGISQHF
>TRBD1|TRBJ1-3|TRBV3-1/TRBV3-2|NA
TGTGCCAGCAGCCAAACGGACAGGGGAGCGAACACCATATATTTT
CASSQTDRGANTIYF
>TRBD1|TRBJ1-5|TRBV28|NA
TGTGCCAGCAGACAGGGGACAGGTCAGCCCCAGCATTTT
CASRQGTGQPQHF
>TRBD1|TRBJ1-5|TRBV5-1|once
TGCGCCAGCAGCTTGACGGGACAGCTCAATCAGCCCCAGCATTTT
CASSLTGQLNQPQHF
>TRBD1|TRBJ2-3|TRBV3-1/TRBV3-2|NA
TGTGCCAGCAGCCCACGACAGGGGCGCACAGATACGCAGTATTTT
CASSPRQGRTDTQYF
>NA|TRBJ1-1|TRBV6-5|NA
TGTGCCAGCAGTTACCCACAGAACACTGAAGCTTTCTTT
CASSYPQNTEAFF
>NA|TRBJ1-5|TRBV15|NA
TGTGCCACCAGCAGAGACCAGTGGGGAGACAATCAGCCCCAGCATTTT
CATSRDQWGDNQPQHF
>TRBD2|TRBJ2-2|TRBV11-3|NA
TGTGCCAGCAGCCCTACGGGGGGGGGCAAAACCGGGGAGCTGTTTTTT
CASSPTGGGKTGELFF
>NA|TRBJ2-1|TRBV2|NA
TGTGCCAGCGAGGACAACTCCTACAATGAGCAGTTCTTC
CASEDNSYNEQFF
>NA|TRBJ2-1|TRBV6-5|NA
TGTGCCAGCAGTTACTCAGGCGGGGAAACCTACAATGAGCAGTTCTTC
CASSYSGGETYNEQFF
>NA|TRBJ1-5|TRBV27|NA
TGTGCCAGCAGTCTAAGGGGGATAAATCAGCCCCAGCATTTT
CASSLRGINQPQHF
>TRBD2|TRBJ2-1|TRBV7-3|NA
TGTGCCAGCAGCTTGGGTCCCGGGGGGGCAGGTGGCTACAATGAGCAGTTCTTC
CASSLGPGGAGGYNEQFF
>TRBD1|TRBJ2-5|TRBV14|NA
TGTGCCAGCAGCGAACCTTACAGGGGGCGAAGGTACCAAGAGACCCAGTACTTC
CASSEPYRGRRYQETQYF
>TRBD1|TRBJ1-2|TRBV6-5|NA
TGTGCCAGCGGGACAGGGTTGGTCGACACCTTC
CASGTGLVDTF
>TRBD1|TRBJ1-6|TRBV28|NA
TGTGCCAGCAGTGCCGGGACAGGGGGCGCGGGATATAATTCACCCCTCCACTTT
CASSAGTGGAGYNSPLHF